The 18 T cell receptor beta chains below were found in one sample sequenced in a study of post-analysis software for immune sequencing data. Incorporated into the TCR beta cDNA libraries were unique molecular identifiers, which served to reduce PCR and sequencing biases. TCRdb recomputed calls from the PCR reads with MiXCR, one row per CDR3 protein. The sample shows hundreds of thousands of distinct CDR3 sequences, under 55% of them seen only once. Study observations and caveats: Roughly five TRBV segments, including TRBV5-6, TRBV5-1 and TRBV20-1, were more frequent in patients than controls.

These receptors' targets are unknown. The sequencing input was blood. The receptors here all came from a girl aged 10 to 17 with multiple sclerosis.

The genes are TRBV12-3 or TRBV12-4 and TRBJ2-1; a possible D gene is TRBD2 (6 bases). V was trimmed by 3 bases and J by 6 bases, leaving 18 bases between them. This CDR3 spans 16 amino acids. The CDR3 region has the DNA TGTGCCAGCAGTTTCGATAGACTAGAATCTTTCAATGAGCAGTTCTTC. Its protein product is CASSFDRLESFNEQFF.

This clonotype was detected a few times. One end of the junction fails to match germline, which may point to a read error. The chain uses TRBV6-5 and TRBJ2-1; D may be TRBD2 (6 bases). Germline lookup yields CDR1 MNHEY and CDR2 SVGAGI. The CDR3 loop spans 17 amino acids. DNA for the CDR3: TGTGCCAGCAGTTACTCGACAGTTGGCGGGGCGGGGAATGAGCGGTTCTTC. Translated, it gives CASSYSTVGGAGNERFF.

The chain employs TRBV20-1 and TRBJ2-3; 7 positions match TRBD2. V shed 5 bases, J shed 0 bases, and the junction held 5 bases outside the gene matches. This CDR3 is built from 14 residues. Germline V gene sequence: CDR1 DFQATT, CDR2 SNEGSKA (reference sequence). For the CDR3, the DNA is TGCAGTGCTGGGGGGGTTAGGAGCACAGATACGCAGTATTTT. It codes for CSAGGVRSTDTQYF.

The chain carries TRBV7-2 and TRBJ2-7, with D hard to call. CDR1 is SGHTA and CDR2 is FQGNSA in the germline V gene. This CDR3 is built from 13 residues. Trimming left V 0 bases short and J 3 bases short, with 6 bases between. CDR3 residues: CASSLAAFYEQYF. The CDR3 DNA reads as TGTGCCAGCAGCTTAGCCGCGTTCTACGAGCAGTACTTC. The complete variable domain, with remaining parts taken from reference TRBV7-2 and TRBJ2-7, reads GAGVSQSPSNKVTEKGKDVELRCDPISGHTALYWYRQSLGQGLEFLIYFQGNSAPDKSGLPSDRFSAERTGGSVSTLTIQRTQQEDSAVYLCASSLAAFYEQYFGPGTRLTVT.

The chain employs TRBV6-1 and TRBJ1-3; D ambiguous. Germline V gene data show CDR1 as MNHNS and CDR2 as SASEGT. The V gene lost 6 bases and the J gene lost 0 bases, with 12 bases spanning the gap. CDR3 length equals 15 residues. The CDR3 DNA reads TGTGCCAGCAGCCAGAACGGTTACTCTGGAAACACCATATATTTT. This translates into CASSQNGYSGNTIYF.

V gene TRBV7-3 combines with J gene TRBJ2-3; 8 nucleotides match TRBD2. This CDR3 contains 15 residues. V dropped 5 bases and J dropped 1; count of bases not matched to a gene: 5. CDR1 is SGHTA, CDR2 FQGTGA, per germline. CDR3 nucleotide sequence: TGTGCCAGCAGCCCCTTAGCGGGGCGCACAGATACGCAGTATTTT. Its protein product is CASSPLAGRTDTQYF.

This clonotype was counted between two and nine times. V gene TRBV5-1 combines with J gene TRBJ2-7; no clear D. Trimming removed 4 bases at V and 4 bases at J, with 9 bases between. CDR3 length: 12 residues. The V gene's germline CDR1 is SGHRS and CDR2 YFSETQ. The DNA of the CDR3 is TGCGCCAGCAGCGGCGACCAGTACGAGCAGTACTTC. Translating gives CASSGDQYEQYF.

This chain links TRBV21-1 with TRBJ2-7; the table calls TRBD2, which could not be checked here. TRBV21-1 is listed as a pseudogene. The CDR3 runs 15 residues. In DNA form, the CDR3 reads TGTGCCAGCCCCCCGAGACAGCGGAGCAGCCGGGAGCAGTACTTC. Translated: CASPPRQRSSREQYF.

This clonotype was recorded a few times. The chain is built from TRBV4-1 and TRBJ1-1; weak D call: TRBD1 (6 bases). V gave up 0 bases and J gave up 5 bases, with 13 bases separating them. CDR1 and CDR2 from the germline V gene are MGHRA and YSYEKL. The CDR3 loop spans 15 amino acids. The CDR3 nucleotides are TGCGCCAGCAGCCAAGACGCAGGGGTGGATACTGAAGCTTTCTTT. Its protein is CASSQDAGVDTEAFF.

The chain employs TRBV28 and TRBJ1-1; possible D gene TRBD1, 6 bases. With 6 bases removed from V and 1 base from J, the gap between germline ends came to 12 bases. CDR1 is MDHEN and CDR2 is SYDVKM in the germline V gene. The CDR3 runs 14 residues. The CDR3 sequence is CASRPLGGNTEAFF. In nucleotides, the CDR3 is TGTGCCAGCAGGCCCTTAGGGGGGAACACTGAAGCTTTCTTT.

This chain joins TRBV20-1 and TRBJ2-1; TRBD1 matches at 12 bases. Trimming at V came to 4 bases and at J to 8 bases, leaving 6 bases not matched to a gene. The germline V gene has CDR1 DFQATT and CDR2 SNEGSKA (reference sequence). The CDR3 contains 14 residues. The CDR3 DNA is TGCAGTGCTAACCCGGGACAGGGGGCTGATGAGCAGTTCTTC. Protein sequence: CSANPGQGADEQFF.

This chain uses TRBV24-1 with TRBJ2-2; a possible D gene is TRBD1 (6 bases). Trimming removed 9 bases at V and 3 bases at J, with 16 bases between. The CDR3 contains 15 residues. The germline CDR1 and CDR2 sequences are KGHDR and SFDVKD. For the CDR3, the DNA is TGTGCCACCCGATCAGGGGAGTCGGACACCGGGGAGCTGTTTTTT. It translates to CATRSGESDTGELFF.

This chain links TRBV18 with TRBJ2-7; TRBD1 agrees at 9 bases. This CDR3 comprises 14 residues. J lost 7 bases, V lost 5 bases, and 9 bases had no gene match. Germline V gives CDR1 KGHSH, CDR2 LQKENI. The CDR3, as DNA: TGTGCCAGCTCATCAGGAGGGACAGGGTTTGAGCAGTACTTC. It encodes CASSSGGTGFEQYF.

The V call is TRBV4-3, the J call TRBJ2-3; 14 positions agree with TRBD2. CDR1 is LGHNA and CDR2 is YSLEER in the germline V gene. V shed 3 bases and J 2 bases; nucleotides not matched to a gene: 4. This CDR3 comprises 17 residues. As DNA, the CDR3 is TGCGCCAGCAGCCAGGGACTAGCGGGAGAGCTCACAGATACGCAGTATTTT. Translation: CASSQGLAGELTDTQYF.

This chain joins TRBV12-3 or TRBV12-4 and TRBJ2-3, with 9 bases fitting TRBD1. Unmatched junction bases numbered 6, after V lost 5 bases and J lost 0 bases. CDR3 size: 16 residues. Written as DNA, the CDR3 is TGTGCCAGCAGTCCGACGACAGGGGGAAGCACAGATACGCAGTATTTT. It specifies CASSPTTGGSTDTQYF.

A single count supports this clonotype. The rearrangement links TRBV20-1 to TRBJ2-1; 11 bases map to TRBD2. Near its end, the DNA agrees better with TRBJ2-7, so the J call may be wrong. Germline CDR1 and CDR2: DFQATT and SNEGSKA (reference sequence). CDR3 length equals 16 residues. CDR3 DNA: TGCAGTGCTAGAAAACTAGCGGGGGCCTCCTACAATGAGCAGTACTTC. It yields the protein CSARKLAGASYNEQYF.

The chain links TRBV7-9 to TRBJ1-1; 8 nucleotides agree with TRBD1. V was pared by 1 base and J by 4 bases, with 2 bases of the junction left unmatched. This CDR3 has 14 residues. The V gene's germline CDR1 is SEHNR and CDR2 FQNEAQ (reference sequence). CDR3 sequence reads: CASSLDTGGTEAFF. DNA for the CDR3: TGTGCCAGCAGCTTAGATACAGGGGGCACTGAAGCTTTCTTT.

The chain couples TRBV7-9 to TRBJ2-5; 9 nucleotides match TRBD2. CDR3 length: 17 amino acids. Losses at the gene ends were 3 bases for V and 4 bases for J; bases not matched to a gene: 12. The germline V gene encodes CDR1 SEHNR and CDR2 FQNEAQ (reference sequence). The CDR3 nucleotides are TGTGCCAGCAGCTTGATAGCGGGAGTCTCTACCGGAGAGACCCAGTACTTC. Its translation: CASSLIAGVSTGETQYF. The entire variable domain, with the rest obtained from reference TRBV7-9 and TRBJ2-5, is as follows: DTGVSQNPRHKITKRGQNVTFRCDPISEHNRLYWYRQTLGQGPEFLTYFQNEAQLEKSRLLSDRFSAERPKGSFSTLEIQRTEQGDSAMYLCASSLIAGVSTGETQYFGPGTRLLVL.